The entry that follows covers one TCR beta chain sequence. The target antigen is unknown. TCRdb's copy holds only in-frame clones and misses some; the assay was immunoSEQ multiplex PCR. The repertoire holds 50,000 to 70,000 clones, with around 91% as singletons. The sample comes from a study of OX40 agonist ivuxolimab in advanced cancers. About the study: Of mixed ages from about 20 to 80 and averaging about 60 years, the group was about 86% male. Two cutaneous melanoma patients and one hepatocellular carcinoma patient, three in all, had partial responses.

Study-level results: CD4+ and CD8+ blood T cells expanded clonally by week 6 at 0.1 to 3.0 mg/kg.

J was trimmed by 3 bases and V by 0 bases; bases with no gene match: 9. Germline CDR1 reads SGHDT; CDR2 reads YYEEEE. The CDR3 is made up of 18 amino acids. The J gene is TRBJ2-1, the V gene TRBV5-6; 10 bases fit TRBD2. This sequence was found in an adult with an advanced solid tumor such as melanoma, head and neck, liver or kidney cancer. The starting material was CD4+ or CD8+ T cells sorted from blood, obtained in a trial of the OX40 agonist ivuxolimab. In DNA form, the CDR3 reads TGTGCCAGCAGCTTGGGGGCCCTAGCGGGAGCGAGCTACAATGAGCAGTTCTTC. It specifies CASSLGALAGASYNEQFF.